This TCR beta chain was sequenced for a study of CD8 T cells in ankylosing spondylitis (dated by TCRdb to about 2017). A note on the overall study: The study set out to find disease-linked TCR variants by profiling T cell receptor beta repertoires in ankylosing spondylitis patients and healthy donors. The full study cohort was made up of 25 ankylosing spondylitis patients and roughly 98 healthy donors. Peripheral blood was sampled, and synovial fluid was additionally collected from ankylosing spondylitis patients.

Here is what the overall study found, with its caveats: Some of the motif variants had been reported before in the synovial fluid and blood of reactive arthritis patients, a finding that suggests common disease-initiation mechanisms. A TCR beta motif made up of several highly homologous amino acid variants appeared to be characteristic of blood from ankylosing spondylitis patients. The disease-linked clones were reported as significantly enriched in matched synovial fluid samples from ankylosing spondylitis patients. In peripheral blood, the disease-linked clones were found at relatively low frequencies and had a CD8+ phenotype.

CDR1 and CDR2, per the germline V gene, are LGHNA and YNFKEQ. Between the V and J ends, shortened by 0 bases and 7 bases respectively, the junction contains 16 bases. The CDR3 covers 16 residues, taking in both the cysteine and the phenylalanine. Of the read, only the CDR3 DNA is kept; its 48 bases are in frame from base 1. Data came from an Illumina HiSeq 2500. Quantitative 5'-RACE with molecular barcodes was used to prepare TCR beta libraries. Concerning the study's data processing: To identify disease-linked TCR variants, a new computational method was used, one built on a probabilistic model of VDJ rearrangement. The public reads were run again by TCRdb, first through fastp at Q25 and then through MiXCR, and only productive beta chains were kept. Rows are combined by CDR3 protein, so each entry shows the most common genes and DNA. The authors' filters were not applied to this entry. The sample includes under 250,000 distinct CDR3 sequences, with about 30% observed a single time. In total, the top ten clones hold roughly 4% of the sample.

A note on this clonotype: The antigen this receptor binds is unknown. No clone much larger than this one lies a single base away; base qualities are absent.

Sequencing was carried out using blood, either unsorted or a sorted T cell fraction (not recorded which). Recombination joined TRBV4-2 with TRBJ1-5; the D segment could be TRBD1, given 5 matching bases. The source is a male donor with ankylosing spondylitis or in good health (not recorded which). The sequence in DNA is TGTGCCAGCAGCCAAGATGGTCCCGCGTCAGGGCAGCCCCAGCATTTT. This translates into CASSQDGPASGQPQHF.